These 10 T cell receptor beta chains originate from one sample sequenced in a study of shared clonotypes between healthy human individuals. The table came from immunoSEQ multiplex PCR; TCRdb's copy has only in-frame clones and leaves some out. Altogether around 500,000 clones are present, over 70% being singletons, with the ten largest covering 9.5% to 15%. The sequenced material came from PBMCs. The receptors here all came from a middle-aged woman in good health. Some clones in this sample may be carry-over from other donors' samples.

The genes are TRBV6-5 and TRBJ2-5; 7 bases are shared with TRBD1. This CDR3 contains 13 residues. The ends lost 0 bases at V and 8 bases at J; junction bases unmatched: 3. Germline CDR1 reads MNHEY; CDR2 reads SVGAGI. CDR3 bases: TGTGCCAGCAGTTACTCAAGACAGGGTACCCAGTACTTC. Its translation is CASSYSRQGTQYF.

A word on this clone: A far larger clone lies a single base away; this is likely a read error. The chain has TRBV5-6 and TRBJ2-7; 10 nucleotides match TRBD1. With V trimmed by 3 bases and J by 2 bases, 14 bases remained unmatched. Germline V gene lookup returns CDR1 SGHDT and CDR2 YYEEEE. This CDR3 comprises 18 residues. CDR3 in amino acids: CASSSNRDRGIVTYEQYF. The CDR3 DNA is TGTGCCAGCAGCTCCAACCGGGACAGGGGTATCGTTACCTACGAGCAGTACTTC.

The V gene is TRBV7-2, the J gene TRBJ2-1; D remains unclear. V gave up 1 base and J gave up 8 bases, with 9 bases separating them. CDR3 length: 13 residues. CDR1 and CDR2 (germline): SGHTA, FQGNSA. The CDR3 region is CASSLEYEDEQFF. In DNA form, the CDR3 reads TGTGCCAGCAGCTTAGAGTACGAGGATGAGCAGTTCTTC.

The rearrangement links TRBV9 to TRBJ2-2, with D hard to call. Germline V gene lookup returns CDR1 SGDLS and CDR2 YYNGEE. Trimming took 4 bases from V and 4 from J, leaving 8 bases between them. The CDR3 spans 13 residues. The CDR3, as DNA: TGTGCCAGCAGCCAGGATCCCACCGGGGAGCTGTTTTTT. Amino acids: CASSQDPTGELFF.

Worth noting for this clone: The sample carries other DNA sequences with the same CDR3. This sequence joins TRBV4-3 and TRBJ2-2; D is ambiguous. The V gene's germline CDR1 is LGHNA and CDR2 YSLEER. Trimming removed 1 base from V and 4 bases from J, with 1 base in between. The CDR3 extends over 12 amino acids. Here the CDR3 reads CASSQGTGELFF. The CDR3 nucleotides are TGCGCCAGCAGCCAAGGCACCGGGGAGCTGTTTTTT.

The chain joins TRBV25-1 to TRBJ2-1; TRBD2 aligns across 10 bases. Losses at the gene ends were 2 bases for V and 4 bases for J; bases not matched to a gene: 8. There are 17 residues in the CDR3. Germline values: CDR1 MGHDK, CDR2 SYGVNS. CDR3 DNA: TGTGCCAGCAGTGAACCGGCTAGAGCGGGAGGGTACAATGAGCAGTTCTTC. Translated, it gives CASSEPARAGGYNEQFF. The full variable domain, its missing parts supplied by reference TRBV25-1 and TRBJ2-1, is EADIYQTPRYLVIGTGKKITLECSQTMGHDKMYWYQQDPGMELHLIHYSYGVNSTEKGDLSSESTVSRIRTEHFPLTLESARPSHTSQYLCASSEPARAGGYNEQFFGPGTRLTVL.

The gene calls are TRBV7-8 and TRBJ1-2, with D unresolved. The ends were cut back, 5 bases at V and 8 bases at J, with 12 bases in the middle. The germline CDR1 and CDR2 sequences are SGHVS and FQNEAQ. The CDR3 has 12 amino acids. The CDR3 DNA is TGTGCCAGCAGCCGACGGGCAGAAGGCTACACCTTC. Its translation is CASSRRAEGYTF.

Comments on this clone: This likely came from a read error, as a far larger clone is one base away. CDR3 DNA sequence: TGTGCCAGCAGCTCAAAGACTAGCGGGATCCAAGATACCCAGTACTTC. It yields the protein CASSSKTSGIQDTQYF. V and J are TRBV5-6 and TRBJ2-5; 11 bases align to TRBD2. The CDR3 is 16 amino acids. Germline lookup yields CDR1 SGHDT and CDR2 YYEEEE.

J is TRBJ2-7 and V is TRBV2, with D tentatively TRBD1 or TRBD2 (5 bases each). The germline gives CDR1 SNHLY, CDR2 FYNNEI. The CDR3 has 17 residues. Deletions cut 7 bases from V and 2 bases from J, with 24 bases between. The CDR3 here is CASNRGGPPSGTYEQYF. DNA for the CDR3: TGTGCCAGCAATCGGGGCGGTCCCCCGTCCGGAACCTACGAGCAGTACTTC.

This sequence joins TRBV5-1 and TRBJ2-1; 10 bases align to TRBD2. Losses at the gene ends were 0 bases for V and 7 bases for J; bases not matched to a gene: 4. The CDR3 has 15 amino acids. Germline V gene sequence: CDR1 SGHRS, CDR2 YFSETQ. CDR3 protein: CASSLAASGSNEQFF. The CDR3 coding sequence is TGCGCCAGCAGCTTGGCGGCTAGCGGGAGTAATGAGCAGTTCTTC.